The T cell receptor (beta chain) described here comes from a study of blood T cell repertoires in COVID-19. Study background: The study drew acute and convalescent COVID-19 samples from the United States, Italy and Spain. The analysed material was cDNA or gDNA that came from T cells, B-cell-depleted T cells, or PBMCs.

Study processing details: For nucleated cells, counts were estimated from reference gene primer amplification. The table came from immunoSEQ multiplex PCR; TCRdb's copy has only in-frame clones and leaves some out. V and J calls and clone size are those listed in that table; D and trimming were worked out from the DNA. The sample includes around 69,000 clones, 75% to 85% of them seen just once. The CDR3 length is 13 residues. V lost 2 bases to trimming and J lost 7 bases; unmatched junction nucleotides: 4. Germline V CDR1 and CDR2: SEHNR, FQNEAQ (reference sequence). V is TRBV7-9 and J is TRBJ1-2, with 7 nucleotides matching TRBD1. Source material: peripheral blood. The TCR originated in a woman in her seventies with acute or convalescent COVID-19. CDR3 DNA sequence: TGTGCCAGCAGCTTAAGAGGGGGCATTGGCTACACCTTC. Residues: CASSLRGGIGYTF.